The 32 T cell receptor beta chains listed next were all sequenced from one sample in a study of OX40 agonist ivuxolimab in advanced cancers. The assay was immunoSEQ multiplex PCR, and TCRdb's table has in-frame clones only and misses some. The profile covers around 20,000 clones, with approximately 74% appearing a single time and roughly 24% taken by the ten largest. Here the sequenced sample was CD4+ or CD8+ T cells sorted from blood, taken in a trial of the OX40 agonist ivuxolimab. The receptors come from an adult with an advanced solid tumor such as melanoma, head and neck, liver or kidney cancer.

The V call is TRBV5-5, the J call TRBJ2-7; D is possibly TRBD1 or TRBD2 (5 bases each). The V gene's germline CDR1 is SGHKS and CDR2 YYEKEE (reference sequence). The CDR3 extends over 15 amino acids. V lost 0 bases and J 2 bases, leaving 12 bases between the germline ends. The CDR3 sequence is CASSLGDPSAYEQYF. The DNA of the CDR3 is TGTGCCAGCAGCTTGGGGGACCCGTCCGCCTACGAGCAGTACTTC.

Written as DNA, the CDR3 is TGCAGCGTTGAAGCCTTGGGACTAGCGGGAGGGGTCGATGAGCAGTTCTTC. Encoded protein: CSVEALGLAGGVDEQFF. The rearrangement uses TRBV29-1 and TRBJ2-1, with 16 bases lining up with TRBD2. The CDR3 loop spans 17 amino acids. V shed 1 base, J shed 8 bases, and the junction held 8 bases outside the gene matches. Germline loops: CDR1 SQVTM, CDR2 ANQGSEA.

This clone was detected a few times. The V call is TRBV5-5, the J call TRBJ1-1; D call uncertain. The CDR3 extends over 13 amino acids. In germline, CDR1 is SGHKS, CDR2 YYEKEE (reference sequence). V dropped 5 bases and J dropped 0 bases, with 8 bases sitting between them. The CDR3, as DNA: TGTGCCAGCAGGGCGGGTTTGAACACTGAAGCTTTCTTT. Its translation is CASRAGLNTEAFF.

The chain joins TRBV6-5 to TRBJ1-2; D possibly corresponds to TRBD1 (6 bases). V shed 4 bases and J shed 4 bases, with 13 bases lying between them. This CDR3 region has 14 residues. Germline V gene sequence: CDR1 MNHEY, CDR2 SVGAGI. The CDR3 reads CASSSSDSGYGYTF. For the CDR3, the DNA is TGTGCCAGCAGTTCCTCGGACAGCGGCTATGGCTACACCTTC.

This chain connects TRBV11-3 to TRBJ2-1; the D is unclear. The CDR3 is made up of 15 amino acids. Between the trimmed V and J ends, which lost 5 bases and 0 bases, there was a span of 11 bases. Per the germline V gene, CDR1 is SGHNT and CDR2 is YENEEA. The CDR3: CASSATSASYNEQFF. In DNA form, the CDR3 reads TGTGCCAGCAGCGCGACCAGTGCCTCCTACAATGAGCAGTTCTTC.

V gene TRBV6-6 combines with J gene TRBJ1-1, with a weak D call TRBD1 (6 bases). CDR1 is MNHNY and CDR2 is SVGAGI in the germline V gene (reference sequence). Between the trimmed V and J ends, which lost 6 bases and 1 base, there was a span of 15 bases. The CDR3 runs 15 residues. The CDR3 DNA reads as TGTGCCAGCAGCAAACAGGGCCTAGAGAACACTGAAGCTTTCTTT. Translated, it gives CASSKQGLENTEAFF.

The CDR3 coding sequence is TGTGCCAGCAGGCGACAGGGGGCGTCCGGGGAGCTGTTTTTT. Translated: CASRRQGASGELFF. This chain connects TRBV7-9 to TRBJ2-2, with 10 nucleotides matching TRBD1. The CDR3 sequence is 14 residues long. CDR1 and CDR2 from the germline V gene are SEHNR and FQNEAQ (reference sequence). The junction had 4 bases not matched to a gene; V was cut back by 6 bases and J by 6 bases.

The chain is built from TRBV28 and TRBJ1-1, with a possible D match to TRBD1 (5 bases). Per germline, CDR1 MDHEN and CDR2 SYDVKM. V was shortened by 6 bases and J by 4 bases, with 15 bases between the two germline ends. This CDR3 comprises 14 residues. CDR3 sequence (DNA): TGTGCCAGCAGGAACTTATTGGGGGGCACTGAAGCTTTCTTT. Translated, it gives CASRNLLGGTEAFF.

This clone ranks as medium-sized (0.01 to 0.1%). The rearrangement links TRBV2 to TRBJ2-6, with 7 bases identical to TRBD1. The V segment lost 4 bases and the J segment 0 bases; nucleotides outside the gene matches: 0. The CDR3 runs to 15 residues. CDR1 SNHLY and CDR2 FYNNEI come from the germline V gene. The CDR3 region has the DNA TGTGCCAGCAGTGGACAGGGCTCTGGGGCCAACGTCCTGACTTTC. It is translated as CASSGQGSGANVLTF.

The CDR3 DNA sequence: TGTGCCATCAGTGAACCACACAGGGACGAGCAGTACTTC. Amino acids: CAISEPHRDEQYF. The chain employs TRBV10-3 and TRBJ2-7; D might be TRBD1 (6 bases). Trimming shortened V by 3 bases and J by 5 bases, and 11 bases separated the two germline ends. This CDR3 contains 13 residues. The germline CDR1 and CDR2 sequences are ENHRY and SYGVKD.

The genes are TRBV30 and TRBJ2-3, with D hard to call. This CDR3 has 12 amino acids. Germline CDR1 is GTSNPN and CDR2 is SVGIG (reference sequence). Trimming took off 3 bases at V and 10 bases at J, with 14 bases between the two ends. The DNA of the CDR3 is TGTGCCTGGAGCTCCCGGGCAACGGCGCAGTATTTT. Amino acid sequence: CAWSSRATAQYF.

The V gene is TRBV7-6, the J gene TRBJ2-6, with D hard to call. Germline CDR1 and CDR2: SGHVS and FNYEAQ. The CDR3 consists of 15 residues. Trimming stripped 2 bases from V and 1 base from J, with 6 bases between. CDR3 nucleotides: TGTGCCAGCAGCTTAATCTTTTCTGGGGCCAACGTCCTGACTTTC. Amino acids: CASSLIFSGANVLTF.

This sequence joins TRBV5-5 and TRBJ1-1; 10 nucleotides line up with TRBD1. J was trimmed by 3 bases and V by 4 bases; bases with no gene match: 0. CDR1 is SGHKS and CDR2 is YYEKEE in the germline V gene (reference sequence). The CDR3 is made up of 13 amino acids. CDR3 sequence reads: CASSGTGDTEAFF. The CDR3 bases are TGTGCCAGCAGCGGGACAGGGGACACTGAAGCTTTCTTT.

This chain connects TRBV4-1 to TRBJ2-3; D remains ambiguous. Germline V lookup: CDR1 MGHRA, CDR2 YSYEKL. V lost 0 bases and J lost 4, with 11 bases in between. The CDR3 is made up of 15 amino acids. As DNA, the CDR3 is TGCGCCAGCAGCCAAGATCTCGCGTTCCCAGATACGCAGTATTTT. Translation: CASSQDLAFPDTQYF.

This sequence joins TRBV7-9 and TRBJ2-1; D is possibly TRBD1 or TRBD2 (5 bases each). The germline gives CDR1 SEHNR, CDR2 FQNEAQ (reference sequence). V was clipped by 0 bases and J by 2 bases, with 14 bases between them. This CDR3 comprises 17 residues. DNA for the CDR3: TGTGCCAGCAGCTTAGCCCCGCCGGGGCAGACCTACAATGAGCAGTTCTTC. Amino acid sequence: CASSLAPPGQTYNEQFF.

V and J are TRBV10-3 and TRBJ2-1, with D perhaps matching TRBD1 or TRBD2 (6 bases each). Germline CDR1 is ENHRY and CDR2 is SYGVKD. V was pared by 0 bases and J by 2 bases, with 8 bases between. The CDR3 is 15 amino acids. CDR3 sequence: CAISESGGPYNEQFF. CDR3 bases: TGTGCCATCAGTGAGTCCGGGGGCCCCTACAATGAGCAGTTCTTC.

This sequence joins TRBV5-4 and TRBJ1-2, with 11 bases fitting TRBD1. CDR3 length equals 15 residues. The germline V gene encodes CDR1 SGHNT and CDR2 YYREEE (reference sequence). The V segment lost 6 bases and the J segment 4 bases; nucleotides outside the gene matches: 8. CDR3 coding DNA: TGTGCCAGCAACAACGGACAGGGGGCAGTCTATGGCTACACCTTC. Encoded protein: CASNNGQGAVYGYTF.

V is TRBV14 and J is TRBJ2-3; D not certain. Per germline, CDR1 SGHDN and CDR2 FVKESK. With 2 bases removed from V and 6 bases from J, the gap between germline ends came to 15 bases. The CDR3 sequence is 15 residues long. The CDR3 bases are TGTGCCAGCAGCCAAAAATGGGGATTTGGGGATACGCAGTATTTT. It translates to CASSQKWGFGDTQYF.

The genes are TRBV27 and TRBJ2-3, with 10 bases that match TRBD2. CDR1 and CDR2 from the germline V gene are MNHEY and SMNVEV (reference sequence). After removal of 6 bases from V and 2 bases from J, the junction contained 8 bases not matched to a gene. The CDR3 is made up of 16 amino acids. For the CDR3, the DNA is TGTGCCAGCAGGCTAGCGGGAGAAGTGGTCACAGATACGCAGTATTTT. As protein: CASRLAGEVVTDTQYF.

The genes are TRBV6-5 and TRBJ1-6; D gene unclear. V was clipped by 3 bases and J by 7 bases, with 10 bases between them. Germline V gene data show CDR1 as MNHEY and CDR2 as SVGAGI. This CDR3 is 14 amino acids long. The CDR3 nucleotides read TGTGCCAGCAGTTATTATGGACCGAATTCACCCCTCCACTTT. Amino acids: CASSYYGPNSPLHF.

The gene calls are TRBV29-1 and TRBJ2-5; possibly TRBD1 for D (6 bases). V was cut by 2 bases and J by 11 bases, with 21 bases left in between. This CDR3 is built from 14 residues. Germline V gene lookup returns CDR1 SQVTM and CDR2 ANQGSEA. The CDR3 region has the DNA TGCAGCGTTGAAAGGGGGTTCGACTCCTACGAACAGTACTTC. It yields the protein CSVERGFDSYEQYF.

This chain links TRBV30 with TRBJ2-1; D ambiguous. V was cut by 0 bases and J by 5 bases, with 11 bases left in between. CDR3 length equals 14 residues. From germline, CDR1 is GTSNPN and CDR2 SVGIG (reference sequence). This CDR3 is CAWSVGQEHNEQFF. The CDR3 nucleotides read TGTGCCTGGAGTGTAGGGCAGGAGCACAATGAGCAGTTCTTC.

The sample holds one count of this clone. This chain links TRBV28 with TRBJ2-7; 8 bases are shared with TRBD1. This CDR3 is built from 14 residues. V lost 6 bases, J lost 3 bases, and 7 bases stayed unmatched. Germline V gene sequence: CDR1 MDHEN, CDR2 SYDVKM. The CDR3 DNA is TGTGCCAGCAGCCGGACAGGGTTTCACTACGAGCAGTACTTC. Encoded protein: CASSRTGFHYEQYF.

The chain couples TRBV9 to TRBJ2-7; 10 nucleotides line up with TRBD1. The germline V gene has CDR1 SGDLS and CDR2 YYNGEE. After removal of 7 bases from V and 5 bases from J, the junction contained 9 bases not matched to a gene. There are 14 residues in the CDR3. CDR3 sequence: CASGSAGTGDEQYF. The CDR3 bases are TGTGCCAGCGGCAGCGCCGGGACAGGGGACGAGCAGTACTTC. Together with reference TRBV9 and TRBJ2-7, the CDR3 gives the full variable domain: DSGVTQTPKHLITATGQRVTLRCSPRSGDLSVYWYQQSLDQGLQFLIQYYNGEERAKGNILERFSAQQFPDLHSELNLSSLELGDSALYFCASGSAGTGDEQYFGPGTRLTVT.

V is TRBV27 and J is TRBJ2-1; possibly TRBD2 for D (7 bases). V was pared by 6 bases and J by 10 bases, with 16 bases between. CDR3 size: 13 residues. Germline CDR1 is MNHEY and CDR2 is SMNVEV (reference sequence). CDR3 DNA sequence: TGTGCCAGCAGCCGGGGCGGGGGCGACGAGCAGTTCTTC. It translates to CASSRGGGDEQFF.

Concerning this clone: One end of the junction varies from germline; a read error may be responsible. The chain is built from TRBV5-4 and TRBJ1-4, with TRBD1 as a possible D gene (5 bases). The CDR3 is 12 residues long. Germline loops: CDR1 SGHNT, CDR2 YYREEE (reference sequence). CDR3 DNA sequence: TGTGCCAGCAGCTCGTTTGGGGGACGAATCCATTTT. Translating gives CASSSFGGRIHF.

The CDR3 is CASSRADRSSYEQYF. In DNA form, the CDR3 reads TGTGCCAGCAGCCGAGCGGACAGGAGCTCCTACGAGCAGTACTTC. This sequence joins TRBV7-9 and TRBJ2-7; the match to TRBD1 covers 7 bases. V gave up 5 bases and J gave up 0 bases; unmatched junction bases: 7. Per the germline V gene, CDR1 is SEHNR and CDR2 is FQNEAQ (reference sequence). The CDR3 consists of 15 residues.

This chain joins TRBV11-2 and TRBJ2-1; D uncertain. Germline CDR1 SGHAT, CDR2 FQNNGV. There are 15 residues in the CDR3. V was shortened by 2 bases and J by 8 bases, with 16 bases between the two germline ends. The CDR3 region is CASSLFEERIHEQFF. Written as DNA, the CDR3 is TGTGCCAGCAGCTTATTTGAGGAAAGGATCCATGAGCAGTTCTTC. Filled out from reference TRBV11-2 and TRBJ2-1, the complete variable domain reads EAGVAQSPRYKIIEKRQSVAFWCNPISGHATLYWYQQILGQGPKLLIQFQNNGVVDDSQLPKDRFSAERLKGVDSTLKIQPAKLEDSAVYLCASSLFEERIHEQFFGPGTRLTVL.

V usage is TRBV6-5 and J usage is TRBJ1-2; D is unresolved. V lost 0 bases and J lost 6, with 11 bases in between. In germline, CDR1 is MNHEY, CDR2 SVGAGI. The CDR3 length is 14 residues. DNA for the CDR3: TGTGCCAGCAGTTACTCGAGGTTAGGGAATGGCTACACCTTC. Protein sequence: CASSYSRLGNGYTF.

The CDR3 coding sequence is TGTGCCAGCAGTAACAATCCCTACGAGCAGTACTTC. Residues: CASSNNPYEQYF. V usage is TRBV6-1 and J usage is TRBJ2-7; D is ambiguous. V shed 5 bases and J shed 2 bases, with 7 bases lying between them. Looked up from germline, CDR1 is MNHNS and CDR2 is SASEGT. The CDR3 spans 12 residues.

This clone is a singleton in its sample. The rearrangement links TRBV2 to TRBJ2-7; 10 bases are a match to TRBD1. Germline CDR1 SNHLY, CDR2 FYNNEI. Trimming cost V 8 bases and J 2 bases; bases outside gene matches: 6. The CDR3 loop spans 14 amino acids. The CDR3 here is CASDPGQGAYEQYF. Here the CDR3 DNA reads TGTGCCAGCGACCCCGGACAGGGGGCCTACGAGCAGTACTTC.

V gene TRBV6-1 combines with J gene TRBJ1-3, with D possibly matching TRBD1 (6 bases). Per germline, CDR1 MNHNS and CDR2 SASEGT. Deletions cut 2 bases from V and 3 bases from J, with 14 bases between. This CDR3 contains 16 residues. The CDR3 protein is CASSEWGLEFGNTIYF. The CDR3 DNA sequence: TGTGCCAGCAGTGAATGGGGGCTGGAGTTTGGAAACACCATATATTTT.